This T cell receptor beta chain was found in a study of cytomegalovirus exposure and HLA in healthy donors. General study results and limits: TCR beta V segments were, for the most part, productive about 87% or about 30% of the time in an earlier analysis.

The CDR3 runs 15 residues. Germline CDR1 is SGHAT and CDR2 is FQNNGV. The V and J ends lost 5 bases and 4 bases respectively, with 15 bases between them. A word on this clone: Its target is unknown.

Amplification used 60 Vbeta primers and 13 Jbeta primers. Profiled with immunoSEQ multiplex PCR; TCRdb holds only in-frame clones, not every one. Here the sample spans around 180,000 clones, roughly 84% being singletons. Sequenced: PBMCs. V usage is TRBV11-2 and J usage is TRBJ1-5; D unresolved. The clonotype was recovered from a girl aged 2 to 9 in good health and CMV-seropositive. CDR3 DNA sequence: TGTGCCAGCAGCGTGGAGGCAGTGGGGAATCAGCCCCAGCATTTT. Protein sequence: CASSVEAVGNQPQHF.